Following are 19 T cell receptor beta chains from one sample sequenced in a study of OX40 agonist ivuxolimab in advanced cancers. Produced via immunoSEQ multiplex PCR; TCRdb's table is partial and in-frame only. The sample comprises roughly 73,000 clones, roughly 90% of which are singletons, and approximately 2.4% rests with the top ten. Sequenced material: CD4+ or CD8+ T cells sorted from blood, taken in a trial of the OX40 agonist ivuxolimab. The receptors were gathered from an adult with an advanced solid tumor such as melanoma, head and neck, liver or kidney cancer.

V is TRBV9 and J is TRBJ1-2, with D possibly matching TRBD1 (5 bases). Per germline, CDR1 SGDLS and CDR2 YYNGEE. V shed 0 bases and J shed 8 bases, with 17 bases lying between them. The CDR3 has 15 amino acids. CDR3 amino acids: CASSVGRGLYEGYTF. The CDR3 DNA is TGTGCCAGCAGCGTAGGGAGGGGTCTATATGAAGGCTACACCTTC.

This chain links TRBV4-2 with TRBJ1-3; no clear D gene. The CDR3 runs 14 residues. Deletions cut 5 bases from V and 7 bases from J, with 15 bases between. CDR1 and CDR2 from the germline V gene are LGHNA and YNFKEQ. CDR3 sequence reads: CASSSPDSTNTIYF. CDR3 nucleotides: TGTGCCAGCAGCTCCCCTGATTCGACCAACACCATATATTTT.

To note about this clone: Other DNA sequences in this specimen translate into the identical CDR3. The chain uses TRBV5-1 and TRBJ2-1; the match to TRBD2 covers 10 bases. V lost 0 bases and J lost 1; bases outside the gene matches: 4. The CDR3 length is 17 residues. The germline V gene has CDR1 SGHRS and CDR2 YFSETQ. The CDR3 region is CASSLASGRDSYNEQFF. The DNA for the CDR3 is TGCGCCAGCAGCTTGGCCAGCGGGAGGGATTCCTACAATGAGCAGTTCTTC. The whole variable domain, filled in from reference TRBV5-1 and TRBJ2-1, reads KAGVTQTPRYLIKTRGQQVTLSCSPISGHRSVSWYQQTPGQGLQFLFEYFSETQRNKGNFPGRFSGRQFSNSRSEMNVSTLELGDSALYLCASSLASGRDSYNEQFFGPGTRLTVL.

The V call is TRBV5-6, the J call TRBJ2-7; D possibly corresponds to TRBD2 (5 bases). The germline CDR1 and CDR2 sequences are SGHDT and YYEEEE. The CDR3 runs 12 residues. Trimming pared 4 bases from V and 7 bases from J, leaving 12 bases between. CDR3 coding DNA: TGTGCCAGCAGCCTAGGACTCCCTGAGCAGTACTTC. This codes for CASSLGLPEQYF.

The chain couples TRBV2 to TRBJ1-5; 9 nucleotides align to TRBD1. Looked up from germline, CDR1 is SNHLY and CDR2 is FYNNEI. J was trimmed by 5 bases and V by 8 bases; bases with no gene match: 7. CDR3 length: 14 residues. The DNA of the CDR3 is TGTGCCAGCGGGGACAGGGAAGGCCATCAGCCCCAGCATTTT. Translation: CASGDREGHQPQHF.

CDR3 sequence reads: CASRKAPGAPGELFF. Written as DNA, the CDR3 is TGTGCCAGCAGGAAGGCTCCGGGGGCCCCCGGGGAGCTGTTTTTT. The V gene is TRBV2, the J gene TRBJ2-2; tentatively, D is TRBD1 or TRBD2 (6 bases each). CDR1 SNHLY and CDR2 FYNNEI come from the germline V gene. Trimming left V 6 bases short and J 6 bases short, with 17 bases between. This CDR3 is 15 amino acids long.

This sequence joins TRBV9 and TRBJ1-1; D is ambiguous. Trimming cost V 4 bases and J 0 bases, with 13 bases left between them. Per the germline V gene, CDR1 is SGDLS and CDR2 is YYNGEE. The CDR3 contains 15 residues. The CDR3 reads CASSTLSTLNTEAFF. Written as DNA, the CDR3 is TGTGCCAGCAGCACCCTTTCTACTTTGAACACTGAAGCTTTCTTT.

CDR3 bases: TGTGCCAGTAGTATCCCCGGGACAGTTCTTAATGAGCAGTTCTTC. Its translation: CASSIPGTVLNEQFF. The chain has TRBV19 and TRBJ2-1; 7 nucleotides agree with TRBD1. The CDR3 runs to 15 residues. From germline, CDR1 is LNHDA and CDR2 SQIVND (reference sequence). The V and J ends lost 3 bases and 7 bases, in that order; junction bases with no gene match: 9.

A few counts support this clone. CDR3 in DNA: TGTGCCAGCAGCCAAGAAGGGAGGGATGAAAAACTGTTTTTT. Translation: CASSQEGRDEKLFF. This chain connects TRBV4-2 to TRBJ1-4, with no clear D. Trimming took 0 bases from V and 6 from J, leaving 8 bases between them. The CDR3 has 14 residues. Germline CDR1 reads LGHNA; CDR2 reads YNFKEQ.

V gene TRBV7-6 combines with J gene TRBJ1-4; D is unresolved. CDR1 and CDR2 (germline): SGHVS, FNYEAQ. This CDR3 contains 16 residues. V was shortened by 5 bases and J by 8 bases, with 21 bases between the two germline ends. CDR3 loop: CASSRVQRLESEKLFF. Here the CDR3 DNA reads TGTGCCAGCAGCCGCGTTCAGCGGCTCGAGAGCGAAAAACTGTTTTTT.

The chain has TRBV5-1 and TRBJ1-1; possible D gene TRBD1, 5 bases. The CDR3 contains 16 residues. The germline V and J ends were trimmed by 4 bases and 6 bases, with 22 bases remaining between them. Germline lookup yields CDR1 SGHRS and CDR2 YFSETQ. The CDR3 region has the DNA TGCGCCAGCAGCCCCAGACCGACTGGGGGGAATCCTGAAGCTTTCTTT. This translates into CASSPRPTGGNPEAFF.

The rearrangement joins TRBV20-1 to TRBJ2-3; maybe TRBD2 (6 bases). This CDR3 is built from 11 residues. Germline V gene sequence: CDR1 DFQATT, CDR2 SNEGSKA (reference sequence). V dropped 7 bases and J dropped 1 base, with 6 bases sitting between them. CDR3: CSGGGTDTQYF. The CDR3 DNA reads TGCAGTGGCGGGGGCACAGATACGCAGTATTTT.

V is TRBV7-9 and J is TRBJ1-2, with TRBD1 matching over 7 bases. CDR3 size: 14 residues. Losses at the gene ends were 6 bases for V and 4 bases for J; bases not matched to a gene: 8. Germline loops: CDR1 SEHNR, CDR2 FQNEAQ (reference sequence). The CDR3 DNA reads TGTGCCAGCAGTAAGACAGGGCACGGCTATGGCTACACCTTC. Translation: CASSKTGHGYGYTF.

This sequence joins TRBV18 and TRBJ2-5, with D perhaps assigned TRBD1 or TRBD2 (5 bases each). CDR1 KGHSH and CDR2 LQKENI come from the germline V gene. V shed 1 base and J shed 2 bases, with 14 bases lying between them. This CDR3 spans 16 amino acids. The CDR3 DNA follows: TGTGCCAGCTCACCACTGGGACCCGGGGCTCAAGAGACCCAGTACTTC. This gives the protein CASSPLGPGAQETQYF.

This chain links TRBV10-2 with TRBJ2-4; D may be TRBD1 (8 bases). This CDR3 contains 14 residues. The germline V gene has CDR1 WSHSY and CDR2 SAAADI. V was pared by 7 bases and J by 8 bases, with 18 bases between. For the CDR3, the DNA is TGCGCCAGCAAGGCGTACAGGGGGGGGGACATTCAGTACTTC. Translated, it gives CASKAYRGGDIQYF.

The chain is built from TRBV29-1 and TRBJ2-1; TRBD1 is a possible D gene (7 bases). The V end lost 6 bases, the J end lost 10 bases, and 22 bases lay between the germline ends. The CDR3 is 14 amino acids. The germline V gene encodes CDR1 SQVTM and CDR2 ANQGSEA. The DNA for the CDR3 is TGCAGCGTCTCGAGGGGGGCAGGGGGAAGGGAGCAGTTCTTC. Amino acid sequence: CSVSRGAGGREQFF.

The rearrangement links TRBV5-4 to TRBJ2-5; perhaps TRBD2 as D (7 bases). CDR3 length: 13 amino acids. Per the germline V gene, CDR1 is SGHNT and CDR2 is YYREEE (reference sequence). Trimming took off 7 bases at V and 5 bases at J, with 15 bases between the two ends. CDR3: CASSTGGGETQYF. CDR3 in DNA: TGTGCCAGCTCCACGGGGGGCGGGGAGACCCAGTACTTC.

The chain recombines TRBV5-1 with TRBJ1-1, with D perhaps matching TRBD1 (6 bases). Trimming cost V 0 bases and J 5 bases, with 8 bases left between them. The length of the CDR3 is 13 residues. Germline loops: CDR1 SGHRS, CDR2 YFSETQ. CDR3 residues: CASSLEGGTEAFF. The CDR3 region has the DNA TGCGCCAGCAGCTTGGAGGGGGGAACTGAAGCTTTCTTT.

The CDR3 DNA reads as TGTGCCAGCAGCCAAGAGACTAGCGTTGCCTACGAGCAGTACTTC. This translates into CASSQETSVAYEQYF. The chain couples TRBV4-2 to TRBJ2-7; 8 bases align to TRBD2. Germline V gives CDR1 LGHNA, CDR2 YNFKEQ. The CDR3 length is 15 residues. J gave up 2 bases and V 0 bases, and 3 bases lay outside the gene matches.